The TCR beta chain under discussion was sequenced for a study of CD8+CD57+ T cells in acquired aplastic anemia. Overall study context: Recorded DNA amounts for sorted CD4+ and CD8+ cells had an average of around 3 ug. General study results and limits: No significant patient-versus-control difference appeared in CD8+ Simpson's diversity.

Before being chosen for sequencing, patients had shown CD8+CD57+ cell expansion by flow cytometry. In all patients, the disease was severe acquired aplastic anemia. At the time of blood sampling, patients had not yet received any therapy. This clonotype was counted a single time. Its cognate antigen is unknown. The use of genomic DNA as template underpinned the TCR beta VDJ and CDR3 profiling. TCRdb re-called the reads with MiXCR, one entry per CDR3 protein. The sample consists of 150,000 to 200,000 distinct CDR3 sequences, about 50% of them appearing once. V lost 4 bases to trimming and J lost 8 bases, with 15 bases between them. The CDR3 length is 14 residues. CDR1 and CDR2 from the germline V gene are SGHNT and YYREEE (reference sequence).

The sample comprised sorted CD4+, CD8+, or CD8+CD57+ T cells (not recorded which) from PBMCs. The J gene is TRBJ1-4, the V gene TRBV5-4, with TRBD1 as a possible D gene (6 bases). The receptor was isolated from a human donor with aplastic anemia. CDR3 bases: TGTGCCAGCAGCCACGCGGACAGCGGGGAAAAACTGTTTTTT. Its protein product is CASSHADSGEKLFF.